Below, 10 T cell receptor beta chains from the same sample are listed, as sequenced in a study of blood T cell repertoires in COVID-19. Assay: immunoSEQ multiplex PCR; the TCRdb copy retains only in-frame clones and omits some. The repertoire holds 130,000 or so clones, with 70% to 80% as singletons. The material sequenced was peripheral blood. The receptors were sampled from a human donor in a cohort sampled during active COVID-19.

This clone was counted once. A much larger clone is a single base away; this may be a read error. This sequence joins TRBV12-3 or TRBV12-4 and TRBJ1-1; no firm D call. The CDR3 runs to 13 residues. The CDR3 DNA sequence: TGTGCCAACAGTTTAGCGCTGGGCACCCAAGCTTTCTTT. Translation gives CANSLALGTQAFF.

The chain recombines TRBV18 with TRBJ2-5; TRBD1 might be the D (5 bases). The germline CDR1 and CDR2 sequences are KGHSH and LQKENI. The ends were cut back, 1 base at V and 6 bases at J, with 6 bases in the middle. The CDR3 loop spans 12 amino acids. Here the CDR3 reads CASSPQGQTQYF. CDR3 DNA: TGTGCCAGCTCACCACAGGGGCAGACCCAGTACTTC.

This chain uses TRBV15 with TRBJ2-7; no definite D call. The germline gives CDR1 LNHNV, CDR2 YYDKDF (reference sequence). The CDR3 is made up of 13 amino acids. V lost 0 bases to trimming and J lost 2 bases, with 5 bases between them. The CDR3 loop reads CATSRDLAYEQYF. CDR3 bases: TGTGCCACCAGCAGAGATCTAGCCTACGAGCAGTACTTC.

This chain links TRBV7-8 with TRBJ1-4; weak D call: TRBD1 (5 bases). Germline CDR1 reads SGHVS; CDR2 reads FQNEAQ. V gave up 0 bases and J gave up 3 bases, with 11 bases separating them. The CDR3 spans 16 residues. The CDR3: CASSLASAGSNEKLFF. For the CDR3, the DNA is TGTGCCAGCAGCTTAGCAAGCGCAGGGTCTAATGAAAAACTGTTTTTT.

The V gene is TRBV28, the J gene TRBJ2-4; 12 nucleotides line up with TRBD1. The CDR3 covers 16 residues. CDR1 is MDHEN and CDR2 is SYDVKM in the germline V gene. V gave up 5 bases and J gave up 8 bases; unmatched junction bases: 10. The CDR3 nucleotides read TGTGCCAGCAGTACTATCCGGGACAGGGGGCTTGACATTCAGTACTTC. Translated: CASSTIRDRGLDIQYF.

CDR3 sequence reads: CASSYRTESTDTQYF. CDR3 nucleotides: TGTGCCAGCAGTTACAGGACAGAGAGCACAGATACGCAGTATTTT. The J gene is TRBJ2-3, the V gene TRBV6-2 or TRBV6-3; weak D call: TRBD1 (6 bases). This CDR3 region has 15 residues. The ends were cut back, 2 bases at V and 0 bases at J, with 9 bases in the middle. Germline loops: CDR1 MNHEY, CDR2 SVGEGT.

J is TRBJ2-2 and V is TRBV5-1; 10 nucleotides match TRBD2. Losses at the gene ends were 5 bases for V and 2 bases for J; bases not matched to a gene: 6. CDR3 length: 16 residues. CDR1 is SGHRS and CDR2 is YFSETQ in the germline V gene. The CDR3 region has the DNA TGCGCCAGCAGGGTTTTACTAGCGGGAAACACCGGGGAGCTGTTTTTT. Translated, it gives CASRVLLAGNTGELFF.

V is TRBV30 and J is TRBJ1-6, with D tentatively TRBD1 (5 bases). Trimming took 6 bases from V and 5 from J, leaving 11 bases between them. The CDR3 contains 13 residues. Germline CDR1 reads GTSNPN; CDR2 reads SVGIG (reference sequence). The CDR3 coding sequence is TGTGCCTGTTCGACAGACAATAATTCACCCCTCCACTTT. It translates to CACSTDNNSPLHF. The full variable domain, with the rest looked up from reference TRBV30 and TRBJ1-6, is SQTIHQWPATLVQPVGSPLSLECTVEGTSNPNLYWYRQAAGRGLQLLFYSVGIGQISSEVPQNLSASRPQDRQFILSSKKLLLSDSGFYLCACSTDNNSPLHFGNGTRLTVT.

The gene calls are TRBV7-8 and TRBJ2-1; tentative D call: TRBD2 (6 bases). The V gene lost 5 bases and the J gene lost 6 bases, with 17 bases spanning the gap. CDR1 and CDR2 (germline): SGHVS, FQNEAQ. The CDR3 totals 15 residues. The CDR3 region has the DNA TGTGCCAGCAGCCGGGGGAGCACCCAAATCAATGAGCAGTTCTTC. Protein: CASSRGSTQINEQFF.

V gene TRBV21-1 combines with J gene TRBJ1-4; the table gives TRBD1 as D, unverified against the DNA. TRBV21-1 is recorded as a pseudogene. The CDR3 runs to 18 residues. The CDR3 DNA reads as TGTGCCAGCAGCACTCGACAGGGAGCAGGGGTAACTAATGAAAAACTGTTTTTT. Translation: CASSTRQGAGVTNEKLFF.